This TCR beta chain was observed in a study of Ad26.COV2.S vaccination and SARS-CoV-2 variants. Germline CDR1 reads KGHDR; CDR2 reads SFDVKD. V was trimmed by 1 base and J by 11 bases, leaving 12 bases between them. The CDR3 extends over 13 amino acids. Points from the study as a whole: CD8+ and CD4+ T cells specific for spike reportedly responded with substantial breadth after vaccination.

Treatment reported: around 19 received Ad26.COV2.S at low or high dose, single or two shots; 5 received placebo; per-sample allocation not given. Collection of the samples took place on day 63 after the first injection of vaccine or placebo. This clone showed up just once. Its cognate antigen is unknown. Assay: immunoSEQ multiplex PCR; the TCRdb copy retains only in-frame clones and omits some. The repertoire holds some 480,000 clones, roughly 89% seen once, with 9.5% to 15% in the top ten. The sequences come from peripheral blood, collected in a trial of Ad26.COV2.S vaccine versus placebo. V usage is TRBV24-1 and J usage is TRBJ2-3; no definite D call. The receptor was isolated from a person between 18 and 59 years old who received the Ad26.COV2.S COVID-19 vaccine or a placebo. The CDR3 sequence is CATSDLSPSGQYF. CDR3 DNA: TGTGCCACCAGTGATTTATCCCCTAGTGGGCAGTATTTT.